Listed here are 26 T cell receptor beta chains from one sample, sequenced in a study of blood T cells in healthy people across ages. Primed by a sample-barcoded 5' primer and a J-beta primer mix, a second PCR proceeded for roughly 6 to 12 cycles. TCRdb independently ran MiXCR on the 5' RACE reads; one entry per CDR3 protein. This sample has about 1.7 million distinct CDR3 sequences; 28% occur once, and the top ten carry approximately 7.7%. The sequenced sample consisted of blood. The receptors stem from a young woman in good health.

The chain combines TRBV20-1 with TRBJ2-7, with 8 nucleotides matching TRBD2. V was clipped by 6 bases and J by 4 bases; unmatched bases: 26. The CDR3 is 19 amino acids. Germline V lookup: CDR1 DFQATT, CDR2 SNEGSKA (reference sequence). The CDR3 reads CSAAKVVTPGTRQMYEQYF. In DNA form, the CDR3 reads TGCAGTGCCGCCAAGGTGGTGACCCCCGGGACTAGACAGATGTACGAGCAGTACTTC.

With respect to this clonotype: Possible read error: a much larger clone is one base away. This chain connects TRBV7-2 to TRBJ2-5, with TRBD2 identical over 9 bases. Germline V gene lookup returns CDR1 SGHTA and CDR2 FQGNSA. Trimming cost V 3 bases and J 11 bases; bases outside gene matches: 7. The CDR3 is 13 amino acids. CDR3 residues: CASSFGLASEQYF. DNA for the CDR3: TGTGCCAGCAGCTTCGGACTAGCGAGTGAGCAGTACTTC.

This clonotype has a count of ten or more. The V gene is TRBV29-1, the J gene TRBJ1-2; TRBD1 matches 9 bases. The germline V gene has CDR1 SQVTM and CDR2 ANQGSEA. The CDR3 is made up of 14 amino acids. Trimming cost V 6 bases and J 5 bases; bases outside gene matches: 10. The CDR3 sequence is CSVNTGTGQYGYTF. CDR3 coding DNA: TGCAGCGTGAACACCGGGACAGGGCAATATGGCTACACCTTC.

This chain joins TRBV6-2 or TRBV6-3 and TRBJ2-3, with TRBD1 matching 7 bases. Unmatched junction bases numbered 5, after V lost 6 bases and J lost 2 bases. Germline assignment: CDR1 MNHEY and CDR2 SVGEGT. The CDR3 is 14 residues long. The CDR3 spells CASRKTGSTDTQYF. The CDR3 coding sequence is TGTGCCAGCAGAAAGACAGGGTCCACAGATACGCAGTATTTT.

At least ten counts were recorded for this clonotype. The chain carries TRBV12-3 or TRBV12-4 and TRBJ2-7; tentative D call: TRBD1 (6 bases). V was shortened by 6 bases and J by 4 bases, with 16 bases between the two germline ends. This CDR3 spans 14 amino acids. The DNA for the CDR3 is TGTGCCAGCAGCGACAGGACCACTCCTTACGAGCAGTACTTC. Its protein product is CASSDRTTPYEQYF.

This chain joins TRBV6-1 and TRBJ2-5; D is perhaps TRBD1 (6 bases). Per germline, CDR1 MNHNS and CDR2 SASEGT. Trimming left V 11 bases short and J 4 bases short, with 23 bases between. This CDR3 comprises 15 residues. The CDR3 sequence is CASWDPGQGGETQYF. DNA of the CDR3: TGTGCCTCCTGGGACCCAGGACAAGGGGGAGAGACCCAGTACTTC.

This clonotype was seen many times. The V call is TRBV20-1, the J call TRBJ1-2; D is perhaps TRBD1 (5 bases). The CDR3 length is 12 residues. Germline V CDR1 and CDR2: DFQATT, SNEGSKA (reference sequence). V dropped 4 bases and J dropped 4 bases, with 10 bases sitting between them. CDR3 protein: CSATSGSYGYTF. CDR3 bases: TGCAGTGCTACCTCAGGGTCCTATGGCTACACCTTC.

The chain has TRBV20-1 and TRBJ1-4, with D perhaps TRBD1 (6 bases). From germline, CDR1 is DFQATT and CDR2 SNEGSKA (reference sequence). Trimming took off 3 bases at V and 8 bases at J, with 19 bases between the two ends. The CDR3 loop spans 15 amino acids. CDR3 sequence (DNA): TGCAGTGCTAGGCCAGGGGCAGGGTTGCCCGAAAAACTGTTTTTT. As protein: CSARPGAGLPEKLFF.

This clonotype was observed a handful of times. CDR3 amino acids: CASSLVGHTGELFF. Written as DNA, the CDR3 is TGTGCCAGCAGCTTAGTTGGGCACACCGGGGAGCTGTTTTTT. The rearrangement links TRBV7-8 to TRBJ2-2; no clear D. The germline CDR1 and CDR2 sequences are SGHVS and FQNEAQ. Between the trimmed V and J ends, which lost 1 base and 3 bases, there was a span of 6 bases. The CDR3 has 14 amino acids.

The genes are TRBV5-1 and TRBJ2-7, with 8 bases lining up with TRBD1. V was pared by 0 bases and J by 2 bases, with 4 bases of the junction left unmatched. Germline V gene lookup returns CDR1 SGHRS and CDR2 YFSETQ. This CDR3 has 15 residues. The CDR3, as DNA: TGCGCCAGCAGCTTGGTTTCGGACAGGGCCTACGAGCAGTACTTC. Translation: CASSLVSDRAYEQYF.

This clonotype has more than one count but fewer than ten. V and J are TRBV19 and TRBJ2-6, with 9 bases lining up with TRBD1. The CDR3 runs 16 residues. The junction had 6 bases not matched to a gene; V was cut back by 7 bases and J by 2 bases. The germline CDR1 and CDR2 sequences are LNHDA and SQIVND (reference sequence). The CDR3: CASTKTGGPGANVLTF. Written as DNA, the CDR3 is TGTGCCAGTACCAAGACAGGGGGGCCTGGGGCCAACGTCCTGACTTTC.

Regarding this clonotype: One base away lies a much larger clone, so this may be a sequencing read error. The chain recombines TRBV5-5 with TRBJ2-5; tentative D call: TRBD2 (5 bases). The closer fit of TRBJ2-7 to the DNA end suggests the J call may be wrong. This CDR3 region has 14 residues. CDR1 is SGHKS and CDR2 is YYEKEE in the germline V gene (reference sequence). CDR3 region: CASSWQIGDYEQYF. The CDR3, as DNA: TGTGCCAGCAGCTGGCAGATCGGGGACTACGAGCAGTACTTC.

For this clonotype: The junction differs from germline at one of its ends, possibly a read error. CDR3 DNA: TGCAGTGCCCCCGGGACTAGCGAGTACGGGCAGTACTTC. Translated, it gives CSAPGTSEYGQYF. The V gene is TRBV20-1, the J gene TRBJ2-7, with TRBD2 matching over 10 bases. The germline V gene has CDR1 DFQATT and CDR2 SNEGSKA (reference sequence). This CDR3 contains 13 residues.

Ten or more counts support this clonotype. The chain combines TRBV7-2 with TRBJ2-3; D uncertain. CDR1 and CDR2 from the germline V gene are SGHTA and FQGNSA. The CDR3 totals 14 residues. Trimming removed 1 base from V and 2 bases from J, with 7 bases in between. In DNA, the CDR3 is TGTGCCAGCAGCTTAGGGTCGTTCACAGATACGCAGTATTTT. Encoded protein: CASSLGSFTDTQYF.

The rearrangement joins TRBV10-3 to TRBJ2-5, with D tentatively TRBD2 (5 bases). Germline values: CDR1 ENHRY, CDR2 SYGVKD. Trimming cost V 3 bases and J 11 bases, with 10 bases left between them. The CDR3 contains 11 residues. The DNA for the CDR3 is TGTGCCATCAGTGACCCATCGGGGCAGTACTTC. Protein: CAISDPSGQYF.

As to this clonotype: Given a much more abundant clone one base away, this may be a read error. CDR3 loop: CASSYAPGTSGEQYF. CDR3 sequence (DNA): TGTGCCAGCAGTTACGCACCCGGGACTAGTGGTGAGCAGTACTTC. The chain has TRBV6-6 and TRBJ2-4; 8 bases match TRBD2. CDR3 length: 15 amino acids. The germline V gene encodes CDR1 MNHNY and CDR2 SVGAGI (reference sequence). V lost 2 bases, J lost 13 bases, and 13 bases stayed unmatched.

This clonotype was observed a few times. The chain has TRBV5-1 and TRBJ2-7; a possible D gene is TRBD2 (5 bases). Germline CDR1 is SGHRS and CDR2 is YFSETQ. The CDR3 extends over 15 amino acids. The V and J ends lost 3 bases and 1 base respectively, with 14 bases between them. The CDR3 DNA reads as TGCGCCAGCAGCTCAGGTAGCGTATCATCCTACGAGCAGTACTTC. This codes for CASSSGSVSSYEQYF.

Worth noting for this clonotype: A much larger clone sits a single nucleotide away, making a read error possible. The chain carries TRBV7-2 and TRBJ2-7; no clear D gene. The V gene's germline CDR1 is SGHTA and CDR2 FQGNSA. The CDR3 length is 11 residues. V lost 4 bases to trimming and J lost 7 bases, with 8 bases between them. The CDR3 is CTSSYSREQYF. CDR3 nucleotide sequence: TGTACCAGCAGCTACTCGCGAGAGCAGTACTTC.

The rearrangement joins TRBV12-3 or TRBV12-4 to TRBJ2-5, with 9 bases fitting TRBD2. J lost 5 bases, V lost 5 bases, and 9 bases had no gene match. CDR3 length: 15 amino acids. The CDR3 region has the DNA TGTGCCAGCAGTGAGAAGGGACTAGCACCGGAGACCCAGTACTTC. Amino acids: CASSEKGLAPETQYF.

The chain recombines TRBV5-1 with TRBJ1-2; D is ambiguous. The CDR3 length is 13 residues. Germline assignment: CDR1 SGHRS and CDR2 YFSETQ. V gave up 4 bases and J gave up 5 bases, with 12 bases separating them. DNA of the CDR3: TGCGCCAGCAGCACGGGTATTCCATATGGCTACACCTTC. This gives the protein CASSTGIPYGYTF.

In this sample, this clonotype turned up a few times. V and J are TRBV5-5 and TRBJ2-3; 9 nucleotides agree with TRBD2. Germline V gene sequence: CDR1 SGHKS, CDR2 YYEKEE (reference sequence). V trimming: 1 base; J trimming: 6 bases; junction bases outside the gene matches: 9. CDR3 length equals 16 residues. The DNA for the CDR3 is TGTGCCAGCAGCTTGACGTTAGCGGGGGTGGCGGATACGCAGTATTTT. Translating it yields CASSLTLAGVADTQYF.

The CDR3 DNA is TGCAGTGCAGCCGGGGACAGGGAGGGCAACTATGGCTACACCTTC. Protein: CSAAGDREGNYGYTF. The rearrangement uses TRBV20-1 and TRBJ1-2, with 9 bases matching TRBD1. CDR1 is DFQATT and CDR2 is SNEGSKA in the germline V gene (reference sequence). Trimming took 6 bases from V and 2 from J; bases not matched to a gene: 10. CDR3 length: 15 residues.

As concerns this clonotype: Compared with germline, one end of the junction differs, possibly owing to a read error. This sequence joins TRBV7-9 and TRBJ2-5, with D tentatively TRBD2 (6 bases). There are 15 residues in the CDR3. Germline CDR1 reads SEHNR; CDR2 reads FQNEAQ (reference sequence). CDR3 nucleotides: TGTGTCAGCAGCTTATCGGCGGGGCTACAAGAGACCCAGTACTTC. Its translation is CVSSLSAGLQETQYF.

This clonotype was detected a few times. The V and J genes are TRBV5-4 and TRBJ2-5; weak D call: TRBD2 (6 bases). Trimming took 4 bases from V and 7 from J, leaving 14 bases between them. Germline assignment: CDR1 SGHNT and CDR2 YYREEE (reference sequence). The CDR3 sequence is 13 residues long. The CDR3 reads CASSADWRGTQYF. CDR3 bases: TGTGCCAGCAGCGCGGACTGGCGGGGGACCCAGTACTTC.

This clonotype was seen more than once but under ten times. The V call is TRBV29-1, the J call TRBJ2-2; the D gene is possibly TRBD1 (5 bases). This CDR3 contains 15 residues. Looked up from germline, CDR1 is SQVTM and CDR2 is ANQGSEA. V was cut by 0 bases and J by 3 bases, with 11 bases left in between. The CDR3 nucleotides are TGCAGCGTTGAAGAAGGTAGACAGTACACCGGGGAGCTGTTTTTT. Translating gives CSVEEGRQYTGELFF.

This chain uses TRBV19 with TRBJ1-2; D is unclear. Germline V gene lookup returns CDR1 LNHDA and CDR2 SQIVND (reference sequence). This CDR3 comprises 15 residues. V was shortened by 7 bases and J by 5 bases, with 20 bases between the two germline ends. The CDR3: CASNTYEGAWYGYTF. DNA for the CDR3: TGTGCCAGTAATACCTATGAGGGTGCTTGGTATGGCTACACCTTC.